These T cell receptor beta chains were read from a single sample in a study of shared clonotypes between healthy human individuals. The assay was immunoSEQ multiplex PCR, and TCRdb's table has in-frame clones only and misses some. The data contain about 2.4 million clones, 93% of them seen just once; the ten biggest clones take up 0.36%. The sequenced sample consisted of naive CD4+ T cells from PBMCs. The source of these receptors is a man younger than 30 in good health. Some clones in this sample may be carry-over from other donors' samples. CDR3s include the opening cysteine and the closing phenylalanine or tryptophan. A D gene is named only where the DNA matches it firmly.

j_gene	d_gene	v_gene	CDR3aa
TRBJ1-4	-	TRBV5-1	CASSLVGDPAGEKLFF
TRBJ2-3	-	TRBV5-1	CASSQGTPADTQYF
TRBJ2-4	-	TRBV28	CASSSTTSNIQYF
TRBJ1-2	-	TRBV7-9	CASSPLGPGAGGYTF
TRBJ2-1	-	TRBV7-2	CASSPRSYNEQFF
TRBJ1-1	-	TRBV2	CASRTQGGTEAFF
TRBJ2-3	TRBD2	TRBV18	CASLRTSSDTQYF
TRBJ2-3	TRBD2	TRBV13	CASSLGLAGSGPTDTQYF
TRBJ1-1	-	TRBV4-1	CASGNKGGGTEAFF
TRBJ2-7	-	TRBV27	CASSRIWGAFYEQYF
TRBJ1-5	-	TRBV18	CASSPGRVGQPQHF
TRBJ1-1	-	TRBV6-6	CASSRDFNTEAFF
TRBJ2-1	-	TRBV28	CASTQKRRASSYNEQFF